These 7 T cell receptor beta chains came from one sample sequenced in a study of cytomegalovirus exposure and HLA in healthy donors listed by TCRdb under 2017. Preparation of the library involved the immunoSEQ multiplex PCR assay. A mixture of 60 forward primers for TCR Vbeta segments and 13 reverse primers for TCR Jbeta segments was used in the multiplex PCR. TCRdb's version of the immuneACCESS table is confined to in-frame rearrangements and falls short of the full clone set. An unresolved V gene accounts for under half of the shortfall where checked; the remainder is of unknown origin. Here the sample has roughly 100,000 clones; 82% occur a single time. The ten top clones hold approximately 1.5% of the sample. The sequenced sample was PBMCs. Receptors originate from a man aged 45 to 65 in good health and CMV-seronegative.

For the CDR3, the DNA is TGTGCCAGCAGCTTTGGGACAGGGAACTATGGCTACACCTTC. Translated: CASSFGTGNYGYTF. The V and J genes are TRBV7-8 and TRBJ1-2; 9 bases match TRBD1. V lost 3 bases to trimming and J lost 2 bases; unmatched junction nucleotides: 1. This CDR3 has 14 residues. The germline CDR1 and CDR2 sequences are SGHVS and FQNEAQ.

This chain connects TRBV4-1 to TRBJ1-1; D call uncertain. V was shortened by 3 bases and J by 4 bases, with 15 bases between the two germline ends. The germline V gene encodes CDR1 MGHRA and CDR2 YSYEKL. The CDR3 runs to 15 residues. The CDR3 is CASSQLTPEGTEAFF. The CDR3 DNA reads as TGCGCCAGCAGCCAGCTGACCCCGGAGGGCACTGAAGCTTTCTTT.

The genes are TRBV18 and TRBJ1-5; TRBD1 is a possible D gene (6 bases). The germline gives CDR1 KGHSH, CDR2 LQKENI. The CDR3 covers 17 residues. V was clipped by 6 bases and J by 3 bases, with 21 bases between them. The CDR3 protein is CASSREGGMNFNQPQHF. In DNA form, the CDR3 reads TGTGCCAGCTCTCGTGAAGGGGGAATGAACTTCAATCAGCCCCAGCATTTT.

The rearrangement links TRBV5-6 to TRBJ1-1; 7 bases agree with TRBD1. This CDR3 contains 14 residues. Losses at the gene ends were 1 base for V and 4 bases for J; bases not matched to a gene: 4. Germline loops: CDR1 SGHDT, CDR2 YYEEEE. The CDR3 spells CASSLTQGGTEAFF. CDR3 nucleotides: TGTGCCAGCAGCTTGACCCAGGGGGGCACTGAAGCTTTCTTT.

V is TRBV13 and J is TRBJ2-2, with D tentatively TRBD1 (5 bases). The CDR3 consists of 15 residues. V lost 3 bases to trimming and J lost 1 base, with 9 bases between them. The germline V gene has CDR1 PRHDT and CDR2 FYEKMQ (reference sequence). The CDR3 DNA reads as TGTGCCAGCAGCTTCGGACATAGGAACACCGGGGAGCTGTTTTTT. Translation: CASSFGHRNTGELFF.

The chain has TRBV29-1 and TRBJ1-1; D not certain. The CDR3 spans 10 residues. CDR1 and CDR2 (germline): SQVTM, ANQGSEA. Trimming removed 5 bases from V and 3 bases from J, with 4 bases in between. CDR3 loop: CSVSDTEAFF. The CDR3, as DNA: TGCAGCGTTTCGGACACTGAAGCTTTCTTT.

This sequence joins TRBV6-1 and TRBJ2-3, with 9 bases fitting TRBD2. The CDR3 has 14 residues. Looked up from germline, CDR1 is MNHNS and CDR2 is SASEGT. V dropped 10 bases and J dropped 2; count of bases not matched to a gene: 7. The CDR3 region is CAIRAGGITDTQYF. The CDR3 coding sequence is TGTGCCATCCGAGCGGGGGGCATCACAGATACGCAGTATTTT.